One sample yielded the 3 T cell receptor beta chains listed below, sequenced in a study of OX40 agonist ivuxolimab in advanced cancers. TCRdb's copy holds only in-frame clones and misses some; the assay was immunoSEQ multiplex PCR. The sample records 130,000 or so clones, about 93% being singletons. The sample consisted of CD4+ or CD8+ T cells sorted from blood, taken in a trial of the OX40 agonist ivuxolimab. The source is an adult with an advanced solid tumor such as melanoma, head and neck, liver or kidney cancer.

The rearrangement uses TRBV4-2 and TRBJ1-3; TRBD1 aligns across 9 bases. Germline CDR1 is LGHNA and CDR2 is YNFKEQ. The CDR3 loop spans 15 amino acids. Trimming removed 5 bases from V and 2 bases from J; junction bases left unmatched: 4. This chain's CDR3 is CASSWGTGTGNTIYF. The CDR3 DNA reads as TGTGCCAGCAGCTGGGGGACAGGGACTGGAAACACCATATATTTT.

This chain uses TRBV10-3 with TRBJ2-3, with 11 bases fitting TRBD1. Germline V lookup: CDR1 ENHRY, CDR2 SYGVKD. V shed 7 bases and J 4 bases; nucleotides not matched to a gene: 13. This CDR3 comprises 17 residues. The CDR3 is CAITSGFQGQGADTQYF. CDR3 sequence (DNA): TGTGCCATCACCTCAGGGTTCCAGGGACAGGGGGCAGATACGCAGTATTTT.

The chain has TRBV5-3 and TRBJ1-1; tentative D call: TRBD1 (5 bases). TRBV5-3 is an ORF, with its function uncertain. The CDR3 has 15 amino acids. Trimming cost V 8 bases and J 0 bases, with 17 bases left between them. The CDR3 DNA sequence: TGTGCCAGCTTACAGGCACCCTCCCTGAACACTGAAGCTTTCTTT. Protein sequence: CASLQAPSLNTEAFF.